These T cell receptor beta chains were read from a single sample in a study of T cell responses to AZD1222 COVID-19 vaccine. The repertoire was sequenced with immunoSEQ multiplex PCR; TCRdb's copy has only in-frame clones and lacks some. This sample carries about 130,000 clones, 70% to 90% of them seen once, and the ten largest clones take around 24%. Sequencing was performed on peripheral blood, taken on day 0 of AZD1222 vaccination. These receptors were obtained from an adult in good health. CDR3s include the opening cysteine and the closing phenylalanine or tryptophan. The order of the fields is J gene, clone size, V gene, D gene, CDR3 protein, CDR3 DNA. The D gene is left open where the match is weak. Expanded clones get a size class; other rows say once, few or many, or leave the size out.

j_call: TRBJ1-6; clone_size: -; v_call: TRBV11-2; d_call: -; cdr3_aa: CASSLPGDNSPLHF; cdr3_nt: TGTGCCAGCAGCTTGCCAGGGGATAATTCACCCCTCCACTTT
j_call: TRBJ2-3; clone_size: -; v_call: TRBV3-1/TRBV3-2; d_call: -; cdr3_aa: CASSHGLHGMAQYF; cdr3_nt: TGTGCCAGCAGCCACGGGCTGCACGGGATGGCGCAGTATTTT
j_call: TRBJ1-4; clone_size: -; v_call: TRBV6-2/TRBV6-3; d_call: -; cdr3_aa: CASSSARKLFF; cdr3_nt: TGTGCCAGCAGTTCTGCGAGAAAACTGTTTTTT
j_call: TRBJ2-2; clone_size: few; v_call: TRBV24-1; d_call: -; cdr3_aa: CATSDLWGATNTGELFF; cdr3_nt: TGTGCCACCAGTGATTTGTGGGGAGCGACGAACACCGGGGAGCTGTTTTTT
j_call: TRBJ1-2; clone_size: -; v_call: TRBV11-2; d_call: TRBD1; cdr3_aa: CASSPSPTRQGLGLYGYTF; cdr3_nt: TGTGCCAGCAGCCCTTCCCCGACCAGACAGGGCCTGGGCCTCTATGGCTACACCTTC
j_call: TRBJ2-2; clone_size: -; v_call: TRBV5-8; d_call: TRBD1; cdr3_aa: CASSPGQGATGELFF; cdr3_nt: TGTGCCAGCAGCCCCGGACAGGGGGCAACCGGGGAGCTGTTTTTT
j_call: TRBJ2-1; clone_size: -; v_call: TRBV5-5; d_call: -; cdr3_aa: CASILGGSSYNEQFF; cdr3_nt: TGTGCCAGCATCCTGGGAGGAAGCTCCTACAATGAGCAGTTCTTC
j_call: TRBJ1-1; clone_size: once; v_call: TRBV10-2; d_call: -; cdr3_aa: CASSVSGPRMNTEAFF; cdr3_nt: TGCGCCAGCAGTGTTTCGGGCCCTCGGATGAACACTGAAGCTTTCTTT
j_call: TRBJ1-5; clone_size: -; v_call: TRBV30; d_call: -; cdr3_aa: CAWSATPLRENQPQHF; cdr3_nt: TGTGCCTGGAGTGCTACGCCTCTCAGGGAAAATCAGCCCCAGCATTTT
j_call: TRBJ1-2; clone_size: -; v_call: TRBV6-5; d_call: -; cdr3_aa: CASSPGTEGFGYTF; cdr3_nt: TGTGCCAGCAGTCCGGGAACAGAGGGCTTTGGCTACACCTTC
j_call: TRBJ1-5; clone_size: -; v_call: TRBV10-3; d_call: TRBD1; cdr3_aa: CAISGQGDQPQHF; cdr3_nt: TGTGCCATCAGTGGACAGGGGGATCAGCCCCAGCATTTT
j_call: TRBJ2-5; clone_size: -; v_call: TRBV5-1; d_call: -; cdr3_aa: CASSLGGSQETQYF; cdr3_nt: TGCGCCAGCAGCTTGGGCGGCAGCCAAGAGACCCAGTACTTC
j_call: TRBJ1-1; clone_size: few; v_call: TRBV3-1/TRBV3-2; d_call: -; cdr3_aa: CASSQDIIMYGIEAFF; cdr3_nt: TGTGCCAGCAGCCAAGATATCATAATGTACGGGATTGAAGCTTTCTTT
j_call: TRBJ1-2; clone_size: -; v_call: TRBV2; d_call: TRBD1; cdr3_aa: CASSETRGRDGYTF; cdr3_nt: TGTGCCAGCAGTGAAACCAGGGGGCGGGATGGCTACACCTTC
j_call: TRBJ2-7; clone_size: -; v_call: TRBV20-1; d_call: -; cdr3_aa: CSARDGREQYF; cdr3_nt: TGCAGTGCTAGAGATGGCCGTGAGCAGTACTTC
j_call: TRBJ2-1; clone_size: -; v_call: TRBV3-1/TRBV3-2; d_call: -; cdr3_aa: CASSQVTGKSYNEQFF; cdr3_nt: TGTGCCAGCAGCCAAGTAACGGGAAAATCCTACAATGAGCAGTTCTTC
j_call: TRBJ1-2; clone_size: -; v_call: TRBV4-2; d_call: TRBD1; cdr3_aa: CASRERDSLNYGYTF; cdr3_nt: TGTGCCAGCAGGGAACGGGACAGCCTGAACTATGGCTACACCTTC
j_call: TRBJ1-1; clone_size: once; v_call: TRBV10-3; d_call: TRBD1; cdr3_aa: CAISDLRGQGTEAFF; cdr3_nt: TGTGCCATCAGTGACCTCAGGGGGCAAGGGACTGAAGCTTTCTTT
j_call: TRBJ1-2; clone_size: -; v_call: TRBV6-1; d_call: -; cdr3_aa: CASSEARGFYGYTF; cdr3_nt: TGTGCCAGCAGTGAAGCGCGGGGATTCTATGGCTACACCTTC
j_call: TRBJ1-3; clone_size: once; v_call: TRBV28; d_call: -; cdr3_aa: CASSLGGNSGNTIYF; cdr3_nt: TGTGCCAGCAGTTTAGGGGGGAACTCTGGAAACACCATATATTTT
j_call: TRBJ2-1; clone_size: -; v_call: TRBV27; d_call: -; cdr3_aa: CASTGGRTYNEQFF; cdr3_nt: TGTGCCAGCACCGGAGGCAGAACATACAATGAGCAGTTCTTC
j_call: TRBJ1-5; clone_size: -; v_call: TRBV5-6; d_call: -; cdr3_aa: CASSTSSKDYNQPQHF; cdr3_nt: TGTGCCAGCAGTACCTCTTCCAAAGACTACAATCAGCCCCAGCATTTT
j_call: TRBJ1-3; clone_size: -; v_call: TRBV11-2; d_call: -; cdr3_aa: CASSLGNSEGNTIYF; cdr3_nt: TGTGCCAGCAGCCTGGGGAATTCAGAGGGAAACACCATATATTTT
j_call: TRBJ1-2; clone_size: -; v_call: TRBV2; d_call: TRBD1; cdr3_aa: CASSEAPVPGQGAYGYTF; cdr3_nt: TGTGCCAGCAGTGAAGCTCCAGTTCCGGGACAGGGGGCTTACGGCTACACCTTC
j_call: TRBJ2-7; clone_size: few; v_call: TRBV28; d_call: TRBD1; cdr3_aa: CASSLWGQGVLYEQYF; cdr3_nt: TGTGCCAGCAGTTTATGGGGACAGGGGGTTCTTTACGAGCAGTACTTC
j_call: TRBJ2-7; clone_size: -; v_call: TRBV27; d_call: -; cdr3_aa: CASSLAWSSYEQYF; cdr3_nt: TGTGCCAGCAGTCTGGCCTGGAGCTCCTACGAGCAGTACTTC
j_call: TRBJ1-6; clone_size: -; v_call: TRBV4-2; d_call: TRBD1; cdr3_aa: CASSQAPGWDRASSPLHF; cdr3_nt: TGTGCCAGCAGCCAAGCTCCGGGCTGGGACAGGGCGAGTTCACCCCTCCACTTT
j_call: TRBJ1-2; clone_size: -; v_call: TRBV9; d_call: -; cdr3_aa: CASSVGGGPGYTF; cdr3_nt: TGTGCCAGCAGCGTAGGGGGAGGGCCCGGCTACACCTTC
j_call: TRBJ2-7; clone_size: -; v_call: TRBV7-2; d_call: TRBD1; cdr3_aa: CASSLRGQVSYEQYF; cdr3_nt: TGTGCCAGCAGCCTAAGAGGACAGGTTTCCTACGAGCAGTACTTC
j_call: TRBJ2-3; clone_size: -; v_call: TRBV7-2; d_call: -; cdr3_aa: CASSPSAGWGDTQYF; cdr3_nt: TGTGCCAGCAGTCCTAGCGCCGGGTGGGGAGATACGCAGTATTTT
j_call: TRBJ1-2; clone_size: -; v_call: TRBV6-5; d_call: -; cdr3_aa: CASSSETGLWYGYTF; cdr3_nt: TGTGCCAGCAGTAGTGAGACAGGATTGTGGTATGGCTACACCTTC
j_call: TRBJ1-2; clone_size: -; v_call: TRBV10-2; d_call: -; cdr3_aa: CASSPVGLGGYTF; cdr3_nt: TGCGCCAGCAGTCCCGTTGGGCTGGGGGGCTACACCTTC
j_call: TRBJ1-2; clone_size: -; v_call: TRBV18; d_call: -; cdr3_aa: CASSPPIGGYTF; cdr3_nt: TGTGCCAGCTCACCACCGATCGGAGGCTACACCTTC
j_call: TRBJ2-1; clone_size: -; v_call: TRBV29-1; d_call: TRBD2; cdr3_aa: CSVQSGEISGGFNEQFF; cdr3_nt: TGCAGCGTTCAGAGCGGGGAGATCAGTGGGGGGTTCAATGAGCAGTTCTTC
j_call: TRBJ1-2; clone_size: once; v_call: TRBV10-3; d_call: -; cdr3_aa: CAISELGINYGYTF; cdr3_nt: TGTGCCATCAGTGAGTTAGGGATTAACTATGGCTACACCTTC
j_call: TRBJ1-1; clone_size: -; v_call: TRBV29-1; d_call: TRBD1; cdr3_aa: CSVDKQTGLITEAFF; cdr3_nt: TGCAGCGTTGATAAACAGACAGGGTTAATCACTGAAGCTTTCTTT
j_call: TRBJ1-1; clone_size: -; v_call: TRBV10-3; d_call: -; cdr3_aa: CAISGGRDTEAFF; cdr3_nt: TGTGCCATCAGTGGTGGGCGGGACACTGAAGCTTTCTTT
j_call: TRBJ2-1; clone_size: -; v_call: TRBV7-9; d_call: TRBD2; cdr3_aa: CASSSTSGGAPPYNEQFF; cdr3_nt: TGTGCCAGCAGCTCGACTAGCGGGGGGGCCCCTCCCTACAATGAGCAGTTCTTC
j_call: TRBJ1-2; clone_size: -; v_call: TRBV6-5; d_call: -; cdr3_aa: CASSLSGGAEDGYTF; cdr3_nt: TGTGCCAGCAGTCTCTCCGGGGGGGCAGAAGATGGCTACACCTTC
j_call: TRBJ1-3; clone_size: -; v_call: TRBV7-9; d_call: -; cdr3_aa: CASSTDGQSGNTIYF; cdr3_nt: TGTGCCAGCAGCACCGATGGACAGTCTGGAAACACCATATATTTT
j_call: TRBJ1-3; clone_size: -; v_call: TRBV5-1; d_call: -; cdr3_aa: CASSLVPTGPRNTIYF; cdr3_nt: TGCGCCAGCAGCTTGGTTCCAACAGGGCCCAGAAACACCATATATTTT
j_call: TRBJ1-6; clone_size: -; v_call: TRBV27; d_call: -; cdr3_aa: CASSLRRLNSPLHF; cdr3_nt: TGTGCCAGCAGTTTACGGCGGCTAAATTCACCCCTCCACTTT
j_call: TRBJ2-7; clone_size: -; v_call: TRBV19; d_call: -; cdr3_aa: CASSRQGLSYEQYF; cdr3_nt: TGTGCCAGTAGTAGACAAGGGTTATCCTACGAGCAGTACTTC
j_call: TRBJ2-4; clone_size: -; v_call: TRBV19; d_call: TRBD2; cdr3_aa: CASEDGTKKNIQYF; cdr3_nt: TGTGCCAGTGAGGACGGGACTAAAAAAAACATTCAGTACTTC
j_call: TRBJ1-2; clone_size: -; v_call: TRBV5-1; d_call: TRBD1; cdr3_aa: CASSLAGGGNYGYTF; cdr3_nt: TGCGCCAGCAGCTTGGCCGGAGGGGGCAATTATGGCTACACCTTC
j_call: TRBJ2-5; clone_size: few; v_call: TRBV7-9; d_call: TRBD2; cdr3_aa: CASSPSSGGAPQYF; cdr3_nt: TGTGCCAGCAGCCCTTCTAGCGGGGGGGCTCCTCAGTACTTC
j_call: TRBJ2-5; clone_size: -; v_call: TRBV3-1/TRBV3-2; d_call: -; cdr3_aa: CASSQDLVRETQYF; cdr3_nt: TGTGCCAGCAGCCAAGATCTAGTCCGAGAGACCCAGTACTTC
j_call: TRBJ2-2; clone_size: -; v_call: TRBV7-2; d_call: -; cdr3_aa: CASSLGHRDTGELFF; cdr3_nt: TGTGCCAGCAGCTTAGGTCACCGGGACACCGGGGAGCTGTTTTTT
j_call: TRBJ1-2; clone_size: -; v_call: TRBV6-2/TRBV6-3; d_call: TRBD1; cdr3_aa: CASSYDRVFGYTF; cdr3_nt: TGTGCCAGCAGTTATGACAGGGTCTTTGGCTACACCTTC
j_call: TRBJ2-7; clone_size: -; v_call: TRBV4-1; d_call: -; cdr3_aa: CASSRFPSEVEAYEQYF; cdr3_nt: TGCGCCAGCAGCCGCTTCCCGTCCGAGGTTGAGGCCTACGAGCAGTACTTC
j_call: TRBJ1-1; clone_size: -; v_call: TRBV6-2/TRBV6-3; d_call: -; cdr3_aa: CASSYVPGGAFF; cdr3_nt: TGTGCCAGCAGTTACGTACCCGGAGGAGCTTTCTTT
j_call: TRBJ1-2; clone_size: -; v_call: TRBV18; d_call: TRBD1; cdr3_aa: CASHRSGGQLYGYTF; cdr3_nt: TGTGCCAGCCACCGCTCGGGGGGACAGCTCTATGGCTACACCTTC
j_call: TRBJ2-7; clone_size: -; v_call: TRBV11-1; d_call: TRBD1; cdr3_aa: CASSLKTGGSYEQYF; cdr3_nt: TGTGCCAGCAGCTTAAAGACAGGGGGGTCTTACGAGCAGTACTTC
j_call: TRBJ1-1; clone_size: -; v_call: TRBV6-5; d_call: -; cdr3_aa: CASIPRSGIDTEAFF; cdr3_nt: TGTGCCAGCATCCCCCGGTCCGGGATTGACACTGAAGCTTTCTTT
j_call: TRBJ1-1; clone_size: -; v_call: TRBV15; d_call: -; cdr3_aa: CATSSYRNTEAFF; cdr3_nt: TGTGCCACCAGCAGCTACAGGAACACTGAAGCTTTCTTT